A single sample is the source of the 27 T cell receptor beta chains below, sequenced in a study of OX40 agonist ivuxolimab in advanced cancers. Profiling relied on immunoSEQ multiplex PCR, and the TCRdb table lists in-frame clones only, not all of them. The sample yields 70,000 to 75,000 clones, more than 85% seen once. This specimen was CD4+ or CD8+ T cells sorted from blood, taken in a trial of the OX40 agonist ivuxolimab. Every receptor here comes from an adult with an advanced solid tumor such as melanoma, head and neck, liver or kidney cancer.

The V call is TRBV7-9, the J call TRBJ2-7; TRBD1 or TRBD2 may be the D gene (5 bases each). Germline assignment: CDR1 SEHNR and CDR2 FQNEAQ (reference sequence). The CDR3 is 13 amino acids. The V end was cut by 2 bases, the J end by 6 bases, with 11 bases between. Written as DNA, the CDR3 is TGTGCCAGCAGCTTACAAGGGGACGGCGAGCAGTACTTC. Its protein product is CASSLQGDGEQYF.

Only one count was recorded for this clone. The chain couples TRBV4-3 to TRBJ2-5, with 8 nucleotides matching TRBD2. With 4 bases clipped from V and 7 bases from J, the junction kept 5 bases outside the gene matches. The CDR3 sequence is 13 residues long. CDR1 and CDR2 (germline): LGHNA, YSLEER. CDR3 in DNA: TGCGCCAGCAGCCCGACTAGCGTTGGGACCCAGTACTTC. This codes for CASSPTSVGTQYF.

This chain connects TRBV5-1 to TRBJ2-6, with unresolved D. V was cut by 2 bases and J by 1 base, with 10 bases left in between. Germline V CDR1 and CDR2: SGHRS, YFSETQ. The CDR3 totals 16 residues. In nucleotides, the CDR3 is TGCGCCAGCAGCTTCGGCGACTCTTCTGGGGCCAACGTCCTGACTTTC. It is translated as CASSFGDSSGANVLTF.

The chain joins TRBV10-3 to TRBJ1-5; the match to TRBD1 covers 8 bases. CDR3 length equals 16 residues. After removal of 5 bases from V and 2 bases from J, the junction contained 8 bases not matched to a gene. In germline, CDR1 is ENHRY, CDR2 SYGVKD. CDR3 region: CAISRGQGGRNQPQHF. The CDR3 DNA reads as TGTGCCATCAGTAGAGGACAGGGTGGACGCAATCAGCCCCAGCATTTT.

This chain uses TRBV2 with TRBJ2-5, with 10 bases matching TRBD2. The V gene end was trimmed by 6 bases and the J gene end by 4 bases; junction bases not matched to a gene: 2. This CDR3 spans 13 amino acids. Germline V lookup: CDR1 SNHLY, CDR2 FYNNEI. Here the CDR3 reads CASRRLAGETQYF. The CDR3 DNA is TGTGCCAGCAGGCGACTAGCGGGAGAGACCCAGTACTTC.

This chain links TRBV5-1 with TRBJ1-1, with D uncertain. The V end was cut by 0 bases, the J end by 0 bases, with 3 bases between. This CDR3 comprises 13 residues. Germline assignment: CDR1 SGHRS and CDR2 YFSETQ. The CDR3 is CASSLAVNTEAFF. The CDR3 DNA sequence: TGCGCCAGCAGCTTGGCCGTGAACACTGAAGCTTTCTTT.

This clone was observed a single time. The gene calls are TRBV11-3 and TRBJ1-1, with TRBD1 as a possible D gene (5 bases). This CDR3 is 13 amino acids long. V was clipped by 3 bases and J by 6 bases, with 11 bases between them. CDR1 is SGHNT, CDR2 YENEEA, per germline. The CDR3 loop reads CASSLRQSSEAFF. CDR3 DNA: TGTGCCAGCAGCTTGAGACAGTCATCTGAAGCTTTCTTT. Drawing the rest from reference TRBV11-3 and TRBJ1-1, the complete variable domain is EAGVVQSPRYKIIEKKQPVAFWCNPISGHNTLYWYLQNLGQGPELLIRYENEEAVDDSQLPKDRFSAERLKGVDSTLKIQPAELGDSAVYLCASSLRQSSEAFFGQGTRLTVV.

The V gene is TRBV30, the J gene TRBJ2-7; no clear D. Germline V CDR1 and CDR2: GTSNPN, SVGIG (reference sequence). CDR3 length: 11 amino acids. V was cut by 1 base and J by 4 bases, with 5 bases left in between. CDR3 sequence: CAWSDIYEQYF. The DNA of the CDR3 is TGTGCCTGGAGTGACATATACGAGCAGTACTTC. The entire variable domain, with the rest obtained from reference TRBV30 and TRBJ2-7, is as follows: SQTIHQWPATLVQPVGSPLSLECTVEGTSNPNLYWYRQAAGRGLQLLFYSVGIGQISSEVPQNLSASRPQDRQFILSSKKLLLSDSGFYLCAWSDIYEQYFGPGTRLTVT.

V usage is TRBV11-2 and J usage is TRBJ1-3; D gene unclear. This CDR3 spans 14 amino acids. Germline CDR1 and CDR2: SGHAT and FQNNGV. The V gene lost 6 bases and the J gene lost 2 bases, with 11 bases spanning the gap. As DNA, the CDR3 is TGTGCCAGCAGATTAACTGCGACTGGAAACACCATATATTTT. Translating it yields CASRLTATGNTIYF.

V is TRBV19 and J is TRBJ1-5; TRBD1 matches 9 bases. The CDR3 loop spans 13 amino acids. V was pared by 7 bases and J by 6 bases, with 4 bases of the junction left unmatched. Germline V gene sequence: CDR1 LNHDA, CDR2 SQIVND (reference sequence). The CDR3: CASTGTGSQPQHF. The CDR3 nucleotides read TGTGCCAGTACCGGGACAGGGAGTCAGCCCCAGCATTTT.

V gene TRBV5-1 combines with J gene TRBJ2-5, with 8 bases lining up with TRBD1. The germline gives CDR1 SGHRS, CDR2 YFSETQ. Unmatched junction bases numbered 10, after V lost 4 bases and J lost 5 bases. The CDR3 contains 15 residues. This CDR3 is CASSPNPRQGETQYF. The CDR3, as DNA: TGCGCCAGCAGCCCGAACCCCCGACAGGGGGAGACCCAGTACTTC.

The rearrangement links TRBV6-1 to TRBJ2-1, with 15 bases aligning to TRBD2. CDR3 length: 17 residues. Trimming cost V 1 base and J 8 bases; bases outside gene matches: 6. Per the germline V gene, CDR1 is MNHNS and CDR2 is SASEGT. CDR3 sequence (DNA): TGTGCCAGCAGTGAAGTTTGGACTAGCGGGAGGGCCGATGAGCAGTTCTTC. Translating it yields CASSEVWTSGRADEQFF.

J is TRBJ1-1 and V is TRBV4-1; TRBD1 matches at 10 bases. The CDR3 is 16 amino acids. V lost 2 bases, J lost 2 bases, and 5 bases stayed unmatched. CDR1 MGHRA and CDR2 YSYEKL come from the germline V gene. CDR3 in amino acids: CASSQLGQGQNTEAFF. As DNA, the CDR3 is TGCGCCAGCAGCCAACTGGGACAGGGGCAAAACACTGAAGCTTTCTTT.

The chain employs TRBV7-2 and TRBJ2-6; no firm D call. Germline V CDR1 and CDR2: SGHTA, FQGNSA. The CDR3 runs 15 residues. V lost 5 bases and J 1 base, leaving 9 bases between the germline ends. CDR3 region: CASSPRKSGANVLTF. The CDR3 DNA reads TGTGCCAGCAGCCCGAGGAAGTCTGGGGCCAACGTCCTGACTTTC.

The J gene is TRBJ2-7, the V gene TRBV19; 11 bases map to TRBD1. CDR3 length: 14 residues. Germline CDR1 reads LNHDA; CDR2 reads SQIVND (reference sequence). V was pared by 6 bases and J by 2 bases, with 3 bases of the junction left unmatched. CDR3 protein: CASRGTGGPYEQYF. CDR3 nucleotide sequence: TGTGCCAGTAGGGGGACAGGGGGTCCCTACGAGCAGTACTTC.

V gene TRBV18 combines with J gene TRBJ1-2; D ambiguous. This CDR3 has 12 amino acids. Germline CDR1 and CDR2: KGHSH and LQKENI. V gave up 3 bases and J gave up 6 bases, with 8 bases separating them. CDR3 DNA sequence: TGTGCCAGCTCACCGACCCGGGATGGCTACACCTTC. Its protein product is CASSPTRDGYTF.

This clone occurred once. The rearrangement uses TRBV5-1 and TRBJ1-3; D remains unclear. V lost 4 bases and J 0 bases, leaving 2 bases between the germline ends. Germline CDR1 reads SGHRS; CDR2 reads YFSETQ. The CDR3 is made up of 12 amino acids. The CDR3 sequence: CASSPSGNTIYF. In nucleotides, the CDR3 is TGCGCCAGCAGCCCCTCTGGAAACACCATATATTTT.

V and J are TRBV19 and TRBJ1-1, with 7 bases matching TRBD1. V shed 9 bases and J 2 bases; nucleotides not matched to a gene: 9. The CDR3 has 14 residues. Germline lookup yields CDR1 LNHDA and CDR2 SQIVND (reference sequence). The CDR3 here is CASRTGHQNTEAFF. In nucleotides, the CDR3 is TGTGCCAGCCGGACAGGACACCAAAACACTGAAGCTTTCTTT.

J is TRBJ1-5 and V is TRBV7-2; 7 positions match TRBD1. V lost 4 bases, J lost 3 bases, and 6 bases stayed unmatched. The CDR3 extends over 15 amino acids. In germline, CDR1 is SGHTA, CDR2 FQGNSA. This CDR3 is CASSSGGQPNQPQHF. CDR3 sequence (DNA): TGTGCCAGCAGCTCTGGGGGACAGCCCAATCAGCCCCAGCATTTT. Supplemented by reference TRBV7-2 and TRBJ1-5, the full variable domain reads GAGVSQSPSNKVTEKGKDVELRCDPISGHTALYWYRQSLGQGLEFLIYFQGNSAPDKSGLPSDRFSAERTGGSVSTLTIQRTQQEDSAVYLCASSSGGQPNQPQHFGDGTRLSIL.

CDR3 sequence reads: CASTPRSTYNEQFF. In DNA, the CDR3 is TGTGCCAGCACCCCAAGATCGACCTACAATGAGCAGTTCTTC. The chain couples TRBV6-6 to TRBJ2-1, with D hard to call. The CDR3 contains 14 residues. Trimming took 7 bases from V and 2 from J, leaving 12 bases between them. Germline V gene sequence: CDR1 MNHNY, CDR2 SVGAGI (reference sequence).

The chain recombines TRBV19 with TRBJ2-4; 7 nucleotides agree with TRBD2. CDR1 is LNHDA and CDR2 is SQIVND in the germline V gene (reference sequence). The CDR3 loop spans 17 amino acids. V lost 4 bases, J lost 0 bases, and 9 bases stayed unmatched. The CDR3 reads CASSTRDYLLAKNIQYF. The DNA of the CDR3 is TGTGCCAGTAGTACCCGGGACTACCTATTAGCCAAAAACATTCAGTACTTC.

This clone was counted once. The chain employs TRBV6-4 and TRBJ2-1; D not certain. The CDR3 length is 14 residues. Germline CDR1 reads MRHNA; CDR2 reads SNTAGT. Trimming pared 3 bases from V and 6 bases from J, leaving 12 bases between. The CDR3 here is CASSEQPGTNEQFF. DNA for the CDR3: TGTGCCAGCAGTGAACAGCCAGGAACCAATGAGCAGTTCTTC.

The chain carries TRBV5-6 and TRBJ1-2; 7 nucleotides agree with TRBD1. Trimming removed 4 bases from V and 5 bases from J; junction bases left unmatched: 5. CDR3 length equals 13 residues. Germline CDR1 and CDR2: SGHDT and YYEEEE. As DNA, the CDR3 is TGTGCCAGCAGCCCCAGGGGACAGTATGGCTACACCTTC. Translated, it gives CASSPRGQYGYTF.

The genes are TRBV7-9 and TRBJ1-3, with TRBD1 identical over 7 bases. Trimming took 5 bases from V and 5 from J; bases not matched to a gene: 9. The CDR3 length is 15 residues. Germline CDR1 SEHNR, CDR2 FQNEAQ (reference sequence). The CDR3 sequence is CASSRDRVGRNTIYF. The CDR3 DNA is TGTGCCAGCAGCCGAGACAGGGTCGGACGAAACACCATATATTTT.

The genes are TRBV30 and TRBJ2-6, with D possibly TRBD1 on 6 matching bases. This CDR3 is 15 amino acids long. V lost 2 bases and J lost 0, with 8 bases in between. Per the germline V gene, CDR1 is GTSNPN and CDR2 is SVGIG (reference sequence). The CDR3 loop is CAWSQGSSGANVLTF. The CDR3 bases are TGTGCCTGGAGTCAGGGGTCCTCTGGGGCCAACGTCCTGACTTTC.

V and J are TRBV18 and TRBJ1-3, with 8 bases matching TRBD1. Germline V gene data show CDR1 as KGHSH and CDR2 as LQKENI. V dropped 3 bases and J dropped 6; count of bases not matched to a gene: 7. There are 15 residues in the CDR3. CDR3 in DNA: TGTGCCAGCTCACCCCCGACAGGGGCCTTAAACACCATATATTTT. Its protein is CASSPPTGALNTIYF.

The chain joins TRBV19 to TRBJ2-7; tentative D call: TRBD2 (6 bases). This CDR3 comprises 12 residues. CDR1 and CDR2 (germline): LNHDA, SQIVND (reference sequence). V gave up 6 bases and J gave up 4 bases, with 10 bases separating them. CDR3 in DNA: TGTGCCAGTAGCGGGAGCGGGTACGAGCAGTACTTC. It encodes CASSGSGYEQYF. Based on the CDR3 plus reference TRBV19 and TRBJ2-7, the full variable domain is DGGITQSPKYLFRKEGQNVTLSCEQNLNHDAMYWYRQDPGQGLRLIYYSQIVNDFQKGDIAEGYSVSREKKESFPLTVTSAQKNPTAFYLCASSGSGYEQYFGPGTRLTVT.